Following are 9 T cell receptor beta chains from one sample sequenced in a study of T cell clusters in autoimmune cytopenias. TRB was amplified by touch-down multiplex PCR, primer pools A and B combined. TCRdb reprocessed the multiplex PCR reads and reports one entry per CDR3 protein, with no DNA. The sample holds about 9,500 distinct CDR3 sequences. TRB was amplified from roughly 250 ng of peripheral blood genomic DNA per sample. Sequencing used peripheral blood. All receptors come from a human donor with an autoimmune cytopenia or autoimmune hepatitis (not recorded which).

Here the CDR3 reads CSPAGFTYEQYF. The chain links TRBV20-1 to TRBJ2-7; TCRdb returns TRBD2, unconfirmable since there is no DNA. The V gene's germline CDR1 is DFQATT and CDR2 SNEGSKA (reference sequence). CDR3 length: 12 amino acids.

By frequency, this clonotype is medium-sized (0.01 to 0.1%). The chain couples TRBV4-2 to TRBJ2-7; the TRBD1 assignment by TCRdb is unverifiable without DNA. The germline V gene has CDR1 LGHNA and CDR2 YNFKEQ. The CDR3 spans 14 residues. CDR3 region: CASSQAAGRDEQYF.

CDR3 region: CASSLFRDSTTDTQYF. The V and J genes are TRBV5-1 and TRBJ2-3; no DNA is available, so the TRBD1 call from TCRdb remains unchecked. There are 16 residues in the CDR3. Germline CDR1 reads SGHRS; CDR2 reads YFSETQ.

According to its frequency, this clonotype is medium-sized. This chain links TRBV6-5 with TRBJ1-2; TCRdb's assignment of TRBD1 cannot be checked, as there is no DNA. The CDR3 has 16 residues. Germline CDR1 is MNHEY and CDR2 is SVGAGI. The CDR3 protein is CASSYFSRTGAYGYTF.

The chain recombines TRBV20-1 with TRBJ1-5; without DNA, the TCRdb call of TRBD1 cannot be checked. CDR1 is DFQATT and CDR2 is SNEGSKA in the germline V gene (reference sequence). This CDR3 contains 14 residues. The CDR3 region is CSARATTGAGPQHF.

CDR3 protein: CASSPSPSGSTSTDTQYF. The chain combines TRBV7-9 with TRBJ2-3; TCRdb gives TRBD2 as the D gene, but with no DNA this cannot be confirmed. The CDR3 runs to 18 residues. Germline values: CDR1 SEHNR, CDR2 FQNEAQ (reference sequence). Supplemented by reference TRBV7-9 and TRBJ2-3, the full variable domain reads DTGVSQNPRHKITKRGQNVTFRCDPISEHNRLYWYRQTLGQGPEFLTYFQNEAQLEKSRLLSDRFSAERPKGSFSTLEIQRTEQGDSAMYLCASSPSPSGSTSTDTQYFGPGTRLTVL.

Frequency places this clonotype as medium-sized. The chain joins TRBV19 to TRBJ2-7; TCRdb names TRBD2, which stays unverified in the absence of DNA. Germline CDR1 and CDR2: LNHDA and SQIVND (reference sequence). This CDR3 region has 17 residues. The CDR3 region is CASSIDRRGSGGIEQYF.

The V gene is TRBV4-3, the J gene TRBJ2-3; the D call of TRBD2 rests on TCRdb alone, since no DNA is present to check it. Germline V gene sequence: CDR1 LGHNA, CDR2 YSLEER. The CDR3 spans 16 residues. The CDR3: CASSPGLAKETDTQYF.

The gene calls are TRBV2 and TRBJ2-3; TCRdb reports TRBD1, a call that lacks DNA to check it against. The CDR3 consists of 13 residues. In germline, CDR1 is SNHLY, CDR2 FYNNEI. The CDR3 region is CASGGGMPDTQYF.